Sequencing of this T cell receptor beta chain was carried out in a study of Ad26.COV2.S vaccination and SARS-CoV-2 variants. Study conclusions and caveats: Spike-specific TCR breadth ran higher among vaccine recipients than placebo recipients.

Comments on this clone: The antigen remains unidentified.

The table came from immunoSEQ multiplex PCR; TCRdb's copy has only in-frame clones and leaves some out. The sample shows hundreds of thousands of clones, roughly nine tenths of them seen only once. The V gene end was trimmed by 1 base and the J gene end by 6 bases; junction bases not matched to a gene: 7. CDR3 length: 17 amino acids. Germline lookup yields CDR1 SGHTA and CDR2 FQGNSA. This sample's treatment: 15 to 20 received Ad26.COV2.S at low or high dose, single or two shots; 5 received placebo; per-sample allocation not given. Collection of the samples took place on day 63 after the first injection of vaccine or placebo. Vaccination used an Ad26 vector expressing Wuhan-strain SARS-CoV-2 spike.

The sample here was peripheral blood, taken in a trial of Ad26.COV2.S vaccine versus placebo. This chain connects TRBV7-2 to TRBJ2-3; TRBD2 aligns across 13 bases. This receptor was taken from a person aged 18-60 years who received the Ad26.COV2.S COVID-19 vaccine or a placebo. For the CDR3, the DNA is TGTGCCAGCAGCTTAGAAACTAGCGGGAGGGCTTGGGATACGCAGTATTTT. Translated, it gives CASSLETSGRAWDTQYF.